The entry that follows covers one TCR beta chain sequence. The antigen remains unidentified. Germline CDR1 is SGHRS and CDR2 is YFSETQ. There are 16 residues in the CDR3. The V and J ends lost 0 bases and 2 bases, in that order; junction bases with no gene match: 2. This sample was included in a study of Ad26.COV2.S vaccination and SARS-CoV-2 variants. Study information: Participants got Ad26.COV2.S intramuscularly, once or twice 56 days apart. Overall study results and limits: It was found that vaccine and placebo recipients had similar non-spike TCR breadth. Total T cell responses, in the TCR breadth and depth analyses, may have been underestimated.

Sequencing was performed with immunoSEQ multiplex PCR; in TCRdb, only in-frame clones are kept and a portion is missing. The table records around 450,000 clones, approximately 88% of them present only once. Treatment: some 20 received Ad26.COV2.S at low or high dose, single or two shots; about 5 received placebo; per-sample allocation not given. The investigators took samples on day 63 after the first vaccine or placebo injection. The chain couples TRBV5-1 to TRBJ2-3, with 11 nucleotides matching TRBD2. Sequenced here: peripheral blood, sampled in a trial of Ad26.COV2.S vaccine versus placebo. The clonotype originates from a person aged 18 to 59 who received the Ad26.COV2.S COVID-19 vaccine or a placebo. The CDR3 DNA sequence: TGCGCCAGCAGCTTGGTAGCGGGGGGGAACACAGATACGCAGTATTTT. It is translated as CASSLVAGGNTDTQYF.